Presented here are 8 T cell receptor beta chains from one specimen sequenced in a study of cytomegalovirus exposure and HLA in healthy donors. Only in-frame clones appear in the TCRdb table, and some are missing; sequencing was by immunoSEQ multiplex PCR. The sample records 160,000 or so clones, 85% to 90% being singletons. Source material: PBMCs. These TCRs come from a woman aged 25 to 39 in good health and CMV-seronegative.

For this clone: Other DNA sequences in the sample encode the same CDR3. The CDR3 protein is CASSLRQSTDTQYF. DNA of the CDR3: TGTGCCAGCAGCTTAAGACAGAGCACAGATACGCAGTATTTT. V is TRBV5-6 and J is TRBJ2-3; maybe TRBD1 (5 bases). Trimming pared 2 bases from V and 0 bases from J, leaving 7 bases between. Germline V gene lookup returns CDR1 SGHDT and CDR2 YYEEEE. The CDR3 spans 14 residues.

The J gene is TRBJ2-2, the V gene TRBV10-1, with D maybe TRBD1 (5 bases). From germline, CDR1 is WNHNN and CDR2 SYGVQD (reference sequence). This CDR3 is 14 amino acids long. The germline V and J ends were trimmed by 6 bases and 5 bases, with 13 bases remaining between them. CDR3 sequence (DNA): TGCGCCAGCAGGAATACAGGAACTACCGGGGAGCTGTTTTTT. Translated: CASRNTGTTGELFF.

The chain recombines TRBV5-6 with TRBJ1-1; D call uncertain. CDR3 size: 12 residues. The V end was cut by 4 bases, the J end by 11 bases, with 15 bases between. CDR1 is SGHDT and CDR2 is YYEEEE in the germline V gene. CDR3 coding DNA: TGTGCCAGCAGCCGGGAGGGTGGAGGGGCTTTCTTT. It translates to CASSREGGGAFF.

This sequence joins TRBV5-6 and TRBJ2-5; D may be TRBD2 (5 bases). The germline V gene has CDR1 SGHDT and CDR2 YYEEEE. The CDR3 totals 14 residues. Deletions cut 0 bases from V and 5 bases from J, with 11 bases between. The CDR3 protein is CASSLAGFGETQYF. The DNA of the CDR3 is TGTGCCAGCAGCTTGGCGGGGTTCGGGGAGACCCAGTACTTC.

The genes are TRBV10-3 and TRBJ1-6; the match to TRBD1 covers 8 bases. Germline trimming cut 6 bases from V and 8 bases from J; bases unmatched to any gene: 3. In germline, CDR1 is ENHRY, CDR2 SYGVKD. The CDR3 loop spans 13 amino acids. CDR3 loop: CAIRDREDSPLHF. CDR3 sequence (DNA): TGTGCCATCAGGGACAGGGAGGATTCACCCCTCCACTTT.

This chain connects TRBV7-9 to TRBJ1-4; 7 positions match TRBD1. Germline V CDR1 and CDR2: SEHNR, FQNEAQ (reference sequence). V shed 1 base, J shed 2 bases, and the junction held 4 bases outside the gene matches. The length of the CDR3 is 16 residues. The DNA for the CDR3 is TGTGCCAGCAGCTTAGGCGGCAGGGGGACTAATGAAAAACTGTTTTTT. It specifies CASSLGGRGTNEKLFF.

The chain couples TRBV6-5 to TRBJ1-2; TRBD1 matches 10 bases. The CDR3 consists of 14 residues. J gave up 4 bases and V 6 bases, and 5 bases lay outside the gene matches. CDR1 and CDR2 from the germline V gene are MNHEY and SVGAGI. The CDR3 here is CASSPGQGVYGYTF. DNA for the CDR3: TGTGCCAGCAGCCCCGGACAGGGGGTCTATGGCTACACCTTC.

This clone was picked up one time. This rearrangement joins TRBV7-9 to TRBJ2-7; 9 bases align to TRBD1. The junction had 8 bases not matched to a gene; V was cut back by 6 bases and J by 2 bases. Per the germline V gene, CDR1 is SEHNR and CDR2 is FQNEAQ (reference sequence). CDR3 length: 15 amino acids. The CDR3 is CASRPRDRATYEQYF. The CDR3 DNA is TGTGCCAGCAGACCCAGGGACAGGGCGACCTACGAGCAGTACTTC.